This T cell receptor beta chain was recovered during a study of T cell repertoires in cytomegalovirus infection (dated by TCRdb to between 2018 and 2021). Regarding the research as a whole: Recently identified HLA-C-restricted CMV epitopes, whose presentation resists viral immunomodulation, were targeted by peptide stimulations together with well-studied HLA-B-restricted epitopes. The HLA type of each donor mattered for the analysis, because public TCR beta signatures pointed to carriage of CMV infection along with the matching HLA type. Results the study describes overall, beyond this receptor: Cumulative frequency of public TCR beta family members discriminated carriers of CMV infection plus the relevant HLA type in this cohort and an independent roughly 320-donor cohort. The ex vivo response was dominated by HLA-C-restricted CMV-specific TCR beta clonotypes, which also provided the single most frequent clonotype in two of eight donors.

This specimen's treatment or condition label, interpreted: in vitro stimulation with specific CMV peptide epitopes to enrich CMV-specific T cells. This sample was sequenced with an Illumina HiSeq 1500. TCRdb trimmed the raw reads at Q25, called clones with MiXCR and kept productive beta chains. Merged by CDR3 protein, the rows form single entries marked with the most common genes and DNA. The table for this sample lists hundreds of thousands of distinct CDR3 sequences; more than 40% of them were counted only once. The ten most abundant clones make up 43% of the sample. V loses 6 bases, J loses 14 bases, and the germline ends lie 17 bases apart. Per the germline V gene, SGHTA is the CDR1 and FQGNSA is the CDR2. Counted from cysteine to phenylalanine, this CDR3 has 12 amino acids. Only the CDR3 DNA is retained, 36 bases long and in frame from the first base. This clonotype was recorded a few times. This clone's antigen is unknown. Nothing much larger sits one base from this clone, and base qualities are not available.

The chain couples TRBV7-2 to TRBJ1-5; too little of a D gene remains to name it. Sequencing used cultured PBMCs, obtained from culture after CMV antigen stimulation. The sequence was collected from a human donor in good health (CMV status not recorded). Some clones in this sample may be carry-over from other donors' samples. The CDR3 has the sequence CASSSIAGFEHF. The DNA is TGTGCCAGCAGTTCAATCGCGGGATTTGAGCATTTT. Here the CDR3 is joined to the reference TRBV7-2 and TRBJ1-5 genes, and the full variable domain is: GAGVSQSPSNKVTEKGKDVELRCDPISGHTALYWYRQSLGQGLEFLIYFQGNSAPDKSGLPSDRFSAERTGGSVSTLTIQRTQQEDSAVYLCASSSIAGFEHFGDGTRLSIL.